This T cell receptor beta chain appears in the sequencing data of a study of blood T cell repertoires in COVID-19. Study-level information: Some COVID-19 samples were acute and others convalescent; all came from the United States, Italy and Spain. The cDNA or gDNA used as material had been derived from T cells, B-cell-depleted T cells, or PBMCs.

Germline CDR1 and CDR2: SGHAT and FQNNGV. This CDR3 comprises 14 residues. Trimming removed 5 bases from V and 1 base from J; junction bases left unmatched: 3. TCRdb keeps only in-frame clones here, not all; method: immunoSEQ multiplex PCR. The table lists 90,000 or so clones, 91% of them singletons. This TCR was sampled from a human donor with active COVID-19. The donor label of this sample is uncertain. V is TRBV11-2 and J is TRBJ2-7, with 9 nucleotides matching TRBD1. Source material: peripheral blood. The CDR3 DNA sequence: TGTGCCAGCAGCCGGGACAGGGTATCCTACGAGCAGTACTTC. This sequence encodes CASSRDRVSYEQYF.